This TCR beta chain was captured in a study of regulatory T cells in long-lasting Graves disease. Study-level points and caveats: Possibly, too few samples lowered accuracy.

This clonotype showed up many times. Antigen specificity is unknown. Time point meaning: persistent/refractory GD, antithyroid drugs over 5 years with positive TRAb. RNA isolated from PBMCs was used to make the TCR library. The patients included were those that came from an endocrinology department in Xi'an, China. Peripheral blood, at about 10 milliliters, went into EDTA tubes. To make TCR beta libraries, researchers used iRepertoire HTBI primers and Arm-PCR of CDR3 regions. TCRdb reprocessed the multiplex PCR reads via MiXCR and lists one record per CDR3 protein. Here the sample spans over 350,000 distinct CDR3 sequences, less than 25% being singletons. Germline assignment: CDR1 KGHSH and CDR2 LQKENI. V shed 3 bases and J shed 5 bases, with 8 bases lying between them. This CDR3 spans 13 amino acids.

This chain joins TRBV18 and TRBJ1-5; D remains ambiguous. This TCR was recovered from a female donor with Graves disease. Here the sequenced sample was peripheral blood mononuclear cells (PBMCs), taken when the disease was refractory, from a patient treated with antithyroid drugs. CDR3 amino acids: CASSPPEDQPQHF. The CDR3 region has the DNA TGTGCCAGCTCACCGCCCGAGGATCAGCCCCAGCATTTT.